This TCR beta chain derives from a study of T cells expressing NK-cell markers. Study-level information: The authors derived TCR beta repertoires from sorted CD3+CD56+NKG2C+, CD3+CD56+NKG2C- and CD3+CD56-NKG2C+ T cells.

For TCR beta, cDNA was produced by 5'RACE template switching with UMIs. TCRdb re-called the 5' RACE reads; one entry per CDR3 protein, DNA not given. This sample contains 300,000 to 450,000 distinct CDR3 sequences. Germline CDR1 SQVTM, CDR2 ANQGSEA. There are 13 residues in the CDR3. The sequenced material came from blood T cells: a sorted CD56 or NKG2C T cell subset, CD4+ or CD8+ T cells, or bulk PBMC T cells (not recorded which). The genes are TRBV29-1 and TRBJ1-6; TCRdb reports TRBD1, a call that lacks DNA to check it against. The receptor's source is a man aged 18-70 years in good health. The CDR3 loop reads CSASVGANSPLHF.